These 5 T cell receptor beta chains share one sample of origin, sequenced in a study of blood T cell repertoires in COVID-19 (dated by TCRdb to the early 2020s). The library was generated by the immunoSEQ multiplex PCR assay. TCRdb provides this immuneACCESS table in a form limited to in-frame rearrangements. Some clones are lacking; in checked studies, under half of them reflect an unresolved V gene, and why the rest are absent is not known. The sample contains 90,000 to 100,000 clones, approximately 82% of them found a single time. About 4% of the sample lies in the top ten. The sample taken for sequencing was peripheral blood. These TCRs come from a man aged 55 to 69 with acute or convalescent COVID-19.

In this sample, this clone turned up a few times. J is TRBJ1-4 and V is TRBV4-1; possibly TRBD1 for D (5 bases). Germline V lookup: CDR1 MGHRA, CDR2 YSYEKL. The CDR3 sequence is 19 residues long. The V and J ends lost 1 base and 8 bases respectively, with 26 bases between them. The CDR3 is CASSQGQTVPPFAEEKLFF. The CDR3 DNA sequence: TGCGCCAGCAGCCAAGGACAGACAGTGCCTCCGTTTGCGGAAGAAAAACTGTTTTTT.

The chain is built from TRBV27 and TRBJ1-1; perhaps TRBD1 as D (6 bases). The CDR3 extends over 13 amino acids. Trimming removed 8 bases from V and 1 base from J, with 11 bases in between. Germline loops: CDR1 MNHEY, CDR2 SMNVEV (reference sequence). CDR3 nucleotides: TGTGCCAGCCGCAGGGGTGGGAACACTGAAGCTTTCTTT. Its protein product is CASRRGGNTEAFF.

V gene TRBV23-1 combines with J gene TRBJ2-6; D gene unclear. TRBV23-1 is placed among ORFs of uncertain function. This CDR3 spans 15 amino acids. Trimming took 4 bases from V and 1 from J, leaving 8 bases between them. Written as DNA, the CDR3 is TGCGCCAGCAGTCGCGGAGAGTCTGGGGCCAACGTCCTGACTTTC. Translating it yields CASSRGESGANVLTF.

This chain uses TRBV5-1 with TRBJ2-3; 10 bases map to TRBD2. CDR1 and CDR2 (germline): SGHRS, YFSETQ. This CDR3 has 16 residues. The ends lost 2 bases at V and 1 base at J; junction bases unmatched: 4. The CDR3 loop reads CASSFPSGGRTDTQYF. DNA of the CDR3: TGCGCCAGCAGCTTTCCTAGCGGGGGACGCACAGATACGCAGTATTTT.

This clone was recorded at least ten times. CDR3 amino acids: CASSLASGSRGTQYF. The CDR3, as DNA: TGTGCCAGCAGCTTGGCCTCAGGTAGCCGGGGTACGCAGTATTTT. The chain has TRBV5-4 and TRBJ2-3, with D maybe TRBD2 (5 bases). The CDR3 totals 15 residues. Trimming removed 0 bases from V and 8 bases from J, with 16 bases in between. Per germline, CDR1 SGHNT and CDR2 YYREEE (reference sequence). Using reference TRBV5-4 and TRBJ2-3 for the parts outside the CDR3, the full variable domain is ETGVTQSPTHLIKTRGQQVTLRCSSQSGHNTVSWYQQALGQGPQFIFQYYREEENGRGNFPPRFSGLQFPNYSSELNVNALELDDSALYLCASSLASGSRGTQYFGPGTRLTVL.